A selection of T cell receptor beta chains follows, all from one sample in a study of shared clonotypes between healthy human individuals. Sequencing was performed with immunoSEQ multiplex PCR; in TCRdb, only in-frame clones are kept and a portion is missing. The sample records more than 450,000 clones, approximately 85% being singletons. The sample taken for sequencing was PBMCs. All receptors derive from a woman in her thirties or forties in good health. Some clones in this sample may be carry-over from other donors' samples. Each CDR3 is given with its conserved first and last residue. A D gene is named only where the DNA matches it firmly. Size is omitted from some rows. Given values are once, few, many or a class for expanded clones.

d_call: NA
v_call: TRBV5-1
clone_size: NA
j_call: TRBJ2-7
cdr3_aa: CASTGGRSYEQYF
cdr3_nt: TGCGCCAGCACCGGGGGCAGGAGCTACGAGCAGTACTTC

d_call: NA
v_call: TRBV18
clone_size: once
j_call: TRBJ2-5
cdr3_aa: CASSPGWAQETQYF
cdr3_nt: TGTGCCAGCTCACCAGGGTGGGCTCAAGAGACCCAGTACTTC

d_call: TRBD1
v_call: TRBV2
clone_size: NA
j_call: TRBJ1-2
cdr3_aa: CASSRGLEGGYTF
cdr3_nt: TGTGCCAGCAGTAGGGGGCTGGAGGGTGGCTACACCTTC

d_call: TRBD2
v_call: TRBV27
clone_size: NA
j_call: TRBJ2-1
cdr3_aa: CASSGGNSGSYNEQFF
cdr3_nt: TGTGCCAGCAGTGGGGGTAATAGCGGGTCCTACAATGAGCAGTTCTTC

d_call: NA
v_call: TRBV2
clone_size: NA
j_call: TRBJ1-5
cdr3_aa: CASKGQGHQPQHF
cdr3_nt: TGTGCCAGCAAAGGACAAGGCCATCAGCCCCAGCATTTT

d_call: NA
v_call: TRBV4-1
clone_size: NA
j_call: TRBJ1-4
cdr3_aa: CASSGVGVVNEKLFF
cdr3_nt: TGCGCCAGCAGCGGGGTAGGGGTAGTTAATGAAAAACTGTTTTTT

d_call: NA
v_call: TRBV27
clone_size: NA
j_call: TRBJ2-7
cdr3_aa: CASSIRGAEQYF
cdr3_nt: TGTGCCAGCAGTATCCGGGGCGCGGAGCAGTACTTC

d_call: NA
v_call: TRBV18
clone_size: once
j_call: TRBJ2-3
cdr3_aa: CASSLGTSTDTQYF
cdr3_nt: TGTGCCAGCTCACTAGGGACTAGCACAGATACGCAGTATTTT

d_call: NA
v_call: TRBV9
clone_size: NA
j_call: TRBJ2-3
cdr3_aa: CASNLRSSTDTQYF
cdr3_nt: TGTGCCAGCAACTTACGGAGTAGCACAGATACGCAGTATTTT

d_call: TRBD1
v_call: TRBV7-8
clone_size: NA
j_call: TRBJ1-2
cdr3_aa: CASSTSWDRKTF
cdr3_nt: TGTGCCAGCAGCACTAGCTGGGACAGAAAGACCTTC

d_call: NA
v_call: TRBV19
clone_size: once
j_call: TRBJ1-3
cdr3_aa: CASSRQADSSGNTIYF
cdr3_nt: TGTGCCAGTAGTCGGCAGGCAGATAGCTCTGGAAACACCATATATTTT

d_call: TRBD2
v_call: TRBV7-9
clone_size: NA
j_call: TRBJ2-1
cdr3_aa: CASSYGTSGNEQFF
cdr3_nt: TGTGCCAGCAGCTACGGGACTAGCGGCAATGAGCAGTTCTTC

d_call: NA
v_call: TRBV5-1
clone_size: NA
j_call: TRBJ2-7
cdr3_aa: CASSLRPSADYEQYF
cdr3_nt: TGCGCCAGCAGCCTAAGGCCGAGCGCCGACTACGAGCAGTACTTC

d_call: NA
v_call: TRBV6-4
clone_size: NA
j_call: TRBJ1-2
cdr3_aa: CASSDRYDGGKGYGYTF
cdr3_nt: TGTGCCAGCAGTGACCGTTATGACGGGGGAAAAGGCTATGGCTACACCTTC

d_call: NA
v_call: TRBV18
clone_size: NA
j_call: TRBJ2-5
cdr3_aa: CASSPPGISETQYF
cdr3_nt: TGTGCCAGCTCACCACCCGGCATTTCAGAGACCCAGTACTTC

d_call: NA
v_call: TRBV19
clone_size: NA
j_call: TRBJ1-3
cdr3_aa: CASSITVSSGNTIYF
cdr3_nt: TGTGCCAGTAGTATCACCGTAAGCTCTGGAAACACCATATATTTT

d_call: NA
v_call: TRBV2
clone_size: NA
j_call: TRBJ2-1
cdr3_aa: CASSDQGLWGEQFF
cdr3_nt: TGTGCCAGCAGTGATCAGGGGTTGTGGGGTGAGCAGTTCTTC

d_call: NA
v_call: TRBV5-6
clone_size: NA
j_call: TRBJ1-2
cdr3_aa: CASSLLSFGVYGYTF
cdr3_nt: TGTGCCAGCAGCTTGCTCAGCTTTGGTGTCTATGGCTACACCTTC

d_call: NA
v_call: TRBV10-3
clone_size: NA
j_call: TRBJ1-2
cdr3_aa: CAISGDGLYGYTF
cdr3_nt: TGTGCCATCAGTGGGGACGGCCTCTATGGCTACACCTTC

d_call: NA
v_call: TRBV11-2
clone_size: many
j_call: TRBJ2-7
cdr3_aa: CASSPQMNEQYF
cdr3_nt: TGTGCCAGCAGCCCCCAAATGAACGAGCAGTACTTC

d_call: NA
v_call: TRBV5-5
clone_size: many
j_call: TRBJ2-1
cdr3_aa: CASSFRGQKNNEQFF
cdr3_nt: TGTGCCAGCAGCTTTCGTGGCCAGAAGAACAATGAGCAGTTCTTC

d_call: NA
v_call: TRBV7-9
clone_size: NA
j_call: TRBJ1-1
cdr3_aa: CASSWSANTEAFF
cdr3_nt: TGTGCCAGCAGCTGGTCAGCAAACACTGAAGCTTTCTTT

d_call: NA
v_call: TRBV6-5
clone_size: NA
j_call: TRBJ2-3
cdr3_aa: CASSPSPTDTQYF
cdr3_nt: TGTGCCAGCAGCCCCAGCCCCACAGATACGCAGTATTTT

d_call: NA
v_call: TRBV5-5
clone_size: many
j_call: TRBJ2-7
cdr3_aa: CASSLEGGSPIGQYF
cdr3_nt: TGTGCCAGCAGCTTGGAGGGGGGCTCCCCAATTGGGCAGTACTTC

d_call: NA
v_call: TRBV11-1
clone_size: NA
j_call: TRBJ1-1
cdr3_aa: CASSFRATNTEAFF
cdr3_nt: TGTGCCAGCAGCTTCCGGGCAACGAACACTGAAGCTTTCTTT

d_call: TRBD1
v_call: TRBV7-9
clone_size: NA
j_call: TRBJ2-1
cdr3_aa: CASSLGTGRRQFF
cdr3_nt: TGTGCCAGCAGCTTAGGGACAGGGAGAAGGCAGTTCTTC

d_call: NA
v_call: TRBV5-8
clone_size: NA
j_call: TRBJ1-4
cdr3_aa: CASSLVQGVWATNEKLFF
cdr3_nt: TGTGCCAGCAGCTTGGTACAGGGAGTTTGGGCAACTAATGAAAAACTGTTTTTT

d_call: TRBD2
v_call: TRBV11-2
clone_size: NA
j_call: TRBJ2-1
cdr3_aa: CASSRPGLAGANEQFF
cdr3_nt: TGTGCCAGCAGCCGTCCGGGACTAGCAGGGGCCAATGAGCAGTTCTTC

d_call: TRBD2
v_call: TRBV7-2
clone_size: NA
j_call: TRBJ2-7
cdr3_aa: CASSFTSGTYEQYF
cdr3_nt: TGTGCCAGCAGCTTCACTAGCGGGACCTACGAGCAGTACTTC

d_call: TRBD1
v_call: TRBV2
clone_size: NA
j_call: TRBJ2-2
cdr3_aa: CASNFGTGGVNTGELFF
cdr3_nt: TGTGCCAGCAACTTCGGGACAGGGGGGGTCAACACCGGGGAGCTGTTTTTT

d_call: TRBD1
v_call: TRBV5-6
clone_size: NA
j_call: TRBJ2-2
cdr3_aa: CASSPRTGALTGELFF
cdr3_nt: TGTGCCAGCAGCCCACGGACAGGGGCGCTGACCGGGGAGCTGTTTTTT